This T cell receptor beta chain derives from a study of blood T cell repertoires in COVID-19. The CDR3 is 16 amino acids. The germline V gene has CDR1 SGDLS and CDR2 YYNGEE. The germline V and J ends were trimmed by 3 bases and 4 bases, with 19 bases remaining between them. Under the authors' procedure: Quantification of nucleated cells was approximated via reference gene primer amplification. Data came from immunoSEQ multiplex PCR; TCRdb stores just in-frame clones and leaves some out. D and trimming were read from the DNA, whereas the V and J calls and clone size are those reported in that table. This table has 190,000 or so clones, 70% to 90% appearing once.

Sequencing input: PBMCs or T cells enriched from blood (not recorded which). The sequence came from a woman in her twenties or thirties who had been exposed to COVID-19. The chain has TRBV9 and TRBJ1-2; weak D call: TRBD1 (6 bases). CDR3 nucleotide sequence: TGTGCCAGCAGCGCCCAGCCACAGGGCGGCCCCTATGGCTACACCTTC. Protein product: CASSAQPQGGPYGYTF.